The present TCR beta chain was sequenced within a study of T cell repertoires in cytomegalovirus infection. Study summary: Public TCR beta signatures indicated both CMV infection and matching HLA type.

Germline trimming cut 2 bases from V and 1 base from J; bases unmatched to any gene: 12. Per the germline V gene, CDR1 is SGHTA and CDR2 is FQGNSA. This CDR3 has 18 amino acids. Points from the study as a whole: In two of eight donors, the top clonotype was HLA-C-restricted CMV-specific.

This clonotype has a count of ten or more. Its antigen is currently unknown. One entry per CDR3 protein results from TCRdb running MiXCR on the reads. The profile shows just over 300,000 distinct CDR3 sequences, 15% to 20% of them singletons. Sequencing was performed on PBMCs. This chain links TRBV7-2 with TRBJ2-3; 7 bases agree with TRBD1. This receptor was identified in a human donor in good health (CMV status not recorded). Some clones in this sample may be carry-over from other donors' samples. Here the CDR3 DNA reads TGTGCCAGCAGCTTAACAGGGGCCCGTCAATCCCGCACAGATACGCAGTATTTT. This sequence encodes CASSLTGARQSRTDTQYF.